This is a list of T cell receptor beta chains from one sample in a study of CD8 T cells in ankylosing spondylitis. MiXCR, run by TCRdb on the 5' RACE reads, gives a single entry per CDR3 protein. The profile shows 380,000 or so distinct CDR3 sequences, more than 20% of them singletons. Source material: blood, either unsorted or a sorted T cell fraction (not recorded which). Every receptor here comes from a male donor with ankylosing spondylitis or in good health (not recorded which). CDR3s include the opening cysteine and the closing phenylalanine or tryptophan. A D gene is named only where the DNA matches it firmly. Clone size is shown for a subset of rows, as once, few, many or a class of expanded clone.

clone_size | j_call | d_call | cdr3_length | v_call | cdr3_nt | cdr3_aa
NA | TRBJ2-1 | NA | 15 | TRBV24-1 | TGTGCCACCAGTGATTTTGACAGTTCCTACAATGAGCAGTTCTTC | CATSDFDSSYNEQFF
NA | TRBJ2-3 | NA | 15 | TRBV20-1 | TGCAGTGCTCAATCTTCTGAAGAGGGCACAGATACGCAGTATTTT | CSAQSSEEGTDTQYF
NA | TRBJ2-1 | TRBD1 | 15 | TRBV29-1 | TGCAGCGTTGAAGAGGGTAGGGGACAGATCAATGAGCAGTTCTTC | CSVEEGRGQINEQFF
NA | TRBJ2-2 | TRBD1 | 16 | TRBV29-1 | TGCAGCGTTGAGGGGCAGGGGGCATGGGACACCGGGGAGCTGTTTTTT | CSVEGQGAWDTGELFF
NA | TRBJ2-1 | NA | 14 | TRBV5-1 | TGCGCCAGCAGCGGGTCAGGGGAGTACAATGAGCAGTTCTTC | CASSGSGEYNEQFF
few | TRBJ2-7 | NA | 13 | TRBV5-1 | TGCGCCAGCAGCTCTAGATTGGGTTACGAGCAGTACTTC | CASSSRLGYEQYF
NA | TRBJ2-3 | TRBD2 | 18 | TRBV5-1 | TGCGCCAGCAGCTTGGTAAGGGGACTAGCGGGGTACCAAGATACGCAGTATTTT | CASSLVRGLAGYQDTQYF
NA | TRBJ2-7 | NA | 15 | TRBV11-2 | TGTGCCAGCAGCTTATTGCCCAGGGGCCTGGACGAGCAGTACTTC | CASSLLPRGLDEQYF
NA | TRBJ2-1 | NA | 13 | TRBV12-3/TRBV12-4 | TGTGCCAGCAGTTTCGCTGGGGCCCAGGGGCAGTTCTTC | CASSFAGAQGQFF
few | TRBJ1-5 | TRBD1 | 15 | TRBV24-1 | TGTGCCACCAGTGATCGGACAGGGGCCGGTCAGCCCCAGCATTTT | CATSDRTGAGQPQHF
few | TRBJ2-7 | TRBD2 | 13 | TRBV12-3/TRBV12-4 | TGTGCCAGCAAAAGCGGGGGGACCTACGAGCAGTACTTC | CASKSGGTYEQYF
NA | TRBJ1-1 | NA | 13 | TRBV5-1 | TGCGCCAGCAGCTTGGGCAGGGAGTCTGAAGCTTTCTTT | CASSLGRESEAFF
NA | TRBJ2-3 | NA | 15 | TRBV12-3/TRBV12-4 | TGTGCCAGCAGTTTACTCCAAGGGAGCACAGATACGCAGTATTTT | CASSLLQGSTDTQYF
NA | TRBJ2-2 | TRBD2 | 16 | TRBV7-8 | TGTGCCAGCAGCTTAACTAGCGGGGTCAACACCGGGGAGCTGTTTTTT | CASSLTSGVNTGELFF
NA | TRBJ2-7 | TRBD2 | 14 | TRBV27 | TGTGCCAGCTGTCTAGCGGGGGGGCCCTACGAGCAGTACTTC | CASCLAGGPYEQYF
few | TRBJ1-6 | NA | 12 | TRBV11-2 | TGTGCCAGCAGTTCAAGGGATTCACCCCTCCACTTT | CASSSRDSPLHF
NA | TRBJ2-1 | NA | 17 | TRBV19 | TGTGCCAGTAGTATTAACGGTGGGGCGAACTCCTACAATGAGCAGTTCTTC | CASSINGGANSYNEQFF
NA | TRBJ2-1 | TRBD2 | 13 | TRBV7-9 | TGTGCCAGCAGCGCCGCGGGGGTCGGGGAGCAGTTCTTC | CASSAAGVGEQFF
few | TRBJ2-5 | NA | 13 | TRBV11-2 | TGTGCCAGCACAGATTACCATCAAGAGACCCAGTACTTC | CASTDYHQETQYF
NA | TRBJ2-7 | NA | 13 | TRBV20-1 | TGCAGTGCTAGCTCCGGGTTGGCGGCCGAGCAGTACTTC | CSASSGLAAEQYF
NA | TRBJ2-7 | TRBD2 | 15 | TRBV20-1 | TGCAGTGCTAGAGTTATCTACGGGGGGGGGCGCGAGCAGTACTTC | CSARVIYGGGREQYF
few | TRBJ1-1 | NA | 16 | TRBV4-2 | TGTGCCAGCAGCCAAGATGGGAGGGATTTGAACACTGAAGCTTTCTTT | CASSQDGRDLNTEAFF
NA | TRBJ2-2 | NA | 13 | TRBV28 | TGTGCCAGCAGTTGGTCACGTCCCGGGGAGCTGTTTTTT | CASSWSRPGELFF
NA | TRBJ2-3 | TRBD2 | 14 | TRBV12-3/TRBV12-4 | TGTGCCAGCAGTCCTAGCGGGGGTTTGGGTACGCAGTATTTT | CASSPSGGLGTQYF
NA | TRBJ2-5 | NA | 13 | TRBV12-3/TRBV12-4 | TGTGCCAGCAGTTATGGGAGTCAAGAGACCCAGTACTTC | CASSYGSQETQYF
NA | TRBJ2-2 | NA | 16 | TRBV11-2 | TGTGCCAGCAGCTTAGCCGGGGCCGACGGCTCCGGGGAGCTGTTTTTT | CASSLAGADGSGELFF
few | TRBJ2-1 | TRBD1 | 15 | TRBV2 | TGTGCCAGCAGTGAGTACAGGGGGGCCTACAATGAGCAGTTCTTC | CASSEYRGAYNEQFF